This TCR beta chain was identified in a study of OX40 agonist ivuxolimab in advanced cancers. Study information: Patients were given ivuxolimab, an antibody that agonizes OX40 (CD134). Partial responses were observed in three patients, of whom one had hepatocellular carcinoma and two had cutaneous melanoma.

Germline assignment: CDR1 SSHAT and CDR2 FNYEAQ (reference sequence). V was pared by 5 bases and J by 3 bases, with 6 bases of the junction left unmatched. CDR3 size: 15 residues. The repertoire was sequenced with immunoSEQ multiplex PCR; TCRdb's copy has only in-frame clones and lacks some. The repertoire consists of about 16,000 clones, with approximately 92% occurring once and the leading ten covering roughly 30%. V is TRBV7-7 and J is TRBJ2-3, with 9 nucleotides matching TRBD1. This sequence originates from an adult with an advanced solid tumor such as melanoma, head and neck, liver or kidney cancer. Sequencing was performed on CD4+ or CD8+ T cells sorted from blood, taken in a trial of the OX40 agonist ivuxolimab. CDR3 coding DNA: TGTGCCAGCAGCGCAACGACAGGGGGGACAGATACGCAGTATTTT. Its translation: CASSATTGGTDTQYF.